This TCR beta chain was sequenced in a study of T cell clonality in common variable immunodeficiency. Study-level results: What drives increased CVID clonality needs T cell subpopulation sequencing. Reportedly, TCR beta sequences from common variable immunodeficiency showed fewer deletions and N-nucleotide insertions. CVID subjects had higher TCRbeta clonality than healthy controls, most marked in about a third.

Measured with immunoSEQ multiplex PCR; TCRdb has only the in-frame clones, and not every one. This sample's table reports roughly 16,000 clones. A note on this clone: Its antigen is still unknown. The read gets to within 3 residues of the CDR3 end, and the germline J gene fills in the rest.

Blood came from CVID subjects not ill and not taking immunomodulatory or immunosuppressive medication. CDR1 and CDR2 (germline): SGHDT, YYEEEE. The CDR3 runs 13 residues. Between the trimmed V and J ends, which lost 1 base and 6 bases, there was a span of 10 bases. The sequenced sample was peripheral blood mononuclear cells. The chain has TRBV5-6 and TRBJ1-2; D possibly corresponds to TRBD1 (5 bases). The sequence came from a human donor with common variable immunodeficiency. CDR3 region: CASSLSAGDGYTF. CDR3 DNA, as far as it was read: TGTGCCAGCAGCTTGAGCGCGGGGGATGGC.